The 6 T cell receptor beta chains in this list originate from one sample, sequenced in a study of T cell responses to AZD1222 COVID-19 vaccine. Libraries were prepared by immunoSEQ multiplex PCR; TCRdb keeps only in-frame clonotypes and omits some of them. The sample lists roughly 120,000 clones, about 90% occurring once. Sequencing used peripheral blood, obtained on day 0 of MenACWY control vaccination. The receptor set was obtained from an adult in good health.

CDR3 in DNA: TGTGCCAGCAGTGAAGCGAAGACAGGGTTAGTCTTTATGAACACTGAAGCTTTCTTT. Translated: CASSEAKTGLVFMNTEAFF. J is TRBJ1-1 and V is TRBV6-1, with 7 positions matching TRBD1. J lost 0 bases, V lost 0 bases, and 13 bases had no gene match. Germline values: CDR1 MNHNS, CDR2 SASEGT. The length of the CDR3 is 19 residues.

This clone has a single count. The CDR3 region is CAISEGGTAGVEQFF. CDR3 DNA sequence: TGTGCCATCAGTGAGGGCGGCACAGCGGGGGTTGAGCAGTTCTTC. This rearrangement joins TRBV10-3 to TRBJ2-1, with 8 bases aligning to TRBD2. Per the germline V gene, CDR1 is ENHRY and CDR2 is SYGVKD. The CDR3 has 15 amino acids. V was pared by 2 bases and J by 9 bases, with 9 bases of the junction left unmatched.

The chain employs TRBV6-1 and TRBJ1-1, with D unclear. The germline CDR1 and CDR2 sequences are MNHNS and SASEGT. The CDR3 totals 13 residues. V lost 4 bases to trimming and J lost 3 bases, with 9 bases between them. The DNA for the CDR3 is TGTGCCAGCAGTGGGTTCAGACACACTGAAGCTTTCTTT. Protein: CASSGFRHTEAFF.

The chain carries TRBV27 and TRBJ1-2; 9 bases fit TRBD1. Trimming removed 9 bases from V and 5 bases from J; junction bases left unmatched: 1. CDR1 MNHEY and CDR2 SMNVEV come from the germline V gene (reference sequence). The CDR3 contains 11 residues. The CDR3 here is CASGTGYGYTF. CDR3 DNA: TGTGCCAGTGGGACAGGGTATGGCTACACCTTC.

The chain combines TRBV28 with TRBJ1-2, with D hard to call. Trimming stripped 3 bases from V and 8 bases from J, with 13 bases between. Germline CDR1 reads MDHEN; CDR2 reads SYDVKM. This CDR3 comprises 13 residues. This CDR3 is CASSLRSQGGYTF. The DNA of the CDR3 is TGTGCCAGCAGTTTGAGGTCGCAAGGAGGCTACACCTTC.

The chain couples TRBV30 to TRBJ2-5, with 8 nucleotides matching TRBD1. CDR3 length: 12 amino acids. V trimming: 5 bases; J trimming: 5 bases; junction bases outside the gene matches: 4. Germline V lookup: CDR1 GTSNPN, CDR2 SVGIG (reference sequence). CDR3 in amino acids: CAWDRGSETQYF. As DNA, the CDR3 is TGTGCCTGGGACAGGGGCAGCGAGACCCAGTACTTC. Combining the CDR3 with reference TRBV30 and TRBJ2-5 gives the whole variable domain SQTIHQWPATLVQPVGSPLSLECTVEGTSNPNLYWYRQAAGRGLQLLFYSVGIGQISSEVPQNLSASRPQDRQFILSSKKLLLSDSGFYLCAWDRGSETQYFGPGTRLLVL.